The 21 T cell receptor beta chains below were found in one sample sequenced in a study of blood T cell repertoires in COVID-19. Here immunoSEQ multiplex PCR was the method, and the copy in TCRdb shows in-frame clones only, minus some. The sample has under 300,000 clones; approximately 85% are singletons. Sequencing used peripheral blood. These receptors came from a woman aged 70-85 years with acute or convalescent COVID-19.

This clone appeared a single time. The CDR3 sequence is CASSPPGGARGYTF. The CDR3 nucleotides are TGTGCCAGCTCACCACCGGGGGGGGCCCGCGGCTACACCTTC. The rearrangement joins TRBV18 to TRBJ1-2; tentative D call: TRBD1 (6 bases). The CDR3 covers 14 residues. From germline, CDR1 is KGHSH and CDR2 LQKENI. V dropped 0 bases and J dropped 8 bases, with 13 bases sitting between them.

This clone was counted once. This chain uses TRBV2 with TRBJ1-1; weak D call: TRBD1 (6 bases). V was trimmed by 7 bases and J by 7 bases, leaving 22 bases between them. There are 15 residues in the CDR3. Germline V lookup: CDR1 SNHLY, CDR2 FYNNEI. The chain's CDR3 is CASTQQGVAQNEAFF. As DNA, the CDR3 is TGTGCCAGCACCCAACAGGGAGTGGCCCAAAATGAAGCTTTCTTT.

The sample holds one count of this clone. The gene calls are TRBV5-1 and TRBJ1-1; 9 bases align to TRBD1. CDR1 and CDR2 from the germline V gene are SGHRS and YFSETQ. The J segment lost 4 bases and the V segment lost 5 bases, leaving 12 bases of the junction unmatched. The CDR3 runs to 16 residues. The CDR3 sequence is CASSLQGAVLGTEAFF. CDR3 in DNA: TGCGCCAGCAGTTTACAGGGGGCCGTCCTGGGCACTGAAGCTTTCTTT. Complete variable domain (other parts from reference TRBV5-1 and TRBJ1-1): KAGVTQTPRYLIKTRGQQVTLSCSPISGHRSVSWYQQTPGQGLQFLFEYFSETQRNKGNFPGRFSGRQFSNSRSEMNVSTLELGDSALYLCASSLQGAVLGTEAFFGQGTRLTVV.

The chain couples TRBV11-3 to TRBJ2-3, with TRBD1 matching over 10 bases. Germline V gene lookup returns CDR1 SGHNT and CDR2 YENEEA. The CDR3 loop spans 17 amino acids. V trimming: 1 base; J trimming: 7 bases; junction bases outside the gene matches: 11. CDR3: CASSLGAGTGAANTQYF. The CDR3 region has the DNA TGTGCCAGCAGCTTAGGTGCCGGGACAGGGGCCGCTAATACGCAGTATTTT.

The gene calls are TRBV5-1 and TRBJ1-1; D remains unclear. The germline V gene has CDR1 SGHRS and CDR2 YFSETQ. CDR3 length: 15 residues. Trimming left V 3 bases short and J 0 bases short, with 12 bases between. The CDR3 DNA follows: TGCGCCAGCAGCTCCTCCCGAGGGATGAACACTGAAGCTTTCTTT. Protein sequence: CASSSSRGMNTEAFF. The full variable domain, completed using reference TRBV5-1 and TRBJ1-1, is KAGVTQTPRYLIKTRGQQVTLSCSPISGHRSVSWYQQTPGQGLQFLFEYFSETQRNKGNFPGRFSGRQFSNSRSEMNVSTLELGDSALYLCASSSSRGMNTEAFFGQGTRLTVV.

This chain connects TRBV7-9 to TRBJ2-7; TRBD1 is a possible D gene (5 bases). V dropped 4 bases and J dropped 2 bases, with 18 bases sitting between them. Germline assignment: CDR1 SEHNR and CDR2 FQNEAQ (reference sequence). This CDR3 is 16 amino acids long. The CDR3 loop reads CASSSIGRALTYEQYF. CDR3 sequence (DNA): TGTGCCAGCAGCTCGATCGGCAGGGCTTTAACCTACGAGCAGTACTTC. The full variable domain, with the rest looked up from reference TRBV7-9 and TRBJ2-7, is DTGVSQNPRHKITKRGQNVTFRCDPISEHNRLYWYRQTLGQGPEFLTYFQNEAQLEKSRLLSDRFSAERPKGSFSTLEIQRTEQGDSAMYLCASSSIGRALTYEQYFGPGTRLTVT.

As for this clone: This specimen includes other DNA sequences encoding the same CDR3. The chain links TRBV6-5 to TRBJ1-4; 9 bases agree with TRBD1. Per germline, CDR1 MNHEY and CDR2 SVGAGI. CDR3 length: 16 amino acids. After removal of 0 bases from V and 5 bases from J, the junction contained 4 bases not matched to a gene. The CDR3 region has the DNA TGTGCCAGCAGTTACTCCTCGGGACAGGGAAATGAAAAACTGTTTTTT. It specifies CASSYSSGQGNEKLFF.

The gene calls are TRBV5-6 and TRBJ2-2; 7 positions match TRBD2. Germline V gives CDR1 SGHDT, CDR2 YYEEEE. CDR3 length equals 14 residues. With 4 bases clipped from V and 3 bases from J, the junction kept 3 bases outside the gene matches. The CDR3 sequence is CASSRGEYTGELFF. Here the CDR3 DNA reads TGTGCCAGCAGCCGGGGGGAATACACCGGGGAGCTGTTTTTT.

The rearrangement uses TRBV9 and TRBJ2-3; D is unresolved. Trimming took 5 bases from V and 0 from J, leaving 13 bases between them. The CDR3 consists of 15 residues. Per germline, CDR1 SGDLS and CDR2 YYNGEE. CDR3 coding DNA: TGTGCCAGCAGTCGCTGGGCCCAGAGCACAGATACGCAGTATTTT. Translating gives CASSRWAQSTDTQYF.

This chain uses TRBV5-1 with TRBJ1-4; D might be TRBD1 (6 bases). V was cut by 0 bases and J by 8 bases, with 14 bases left in between. The germline gives CDR1 SGHRS, CDR2 YFSETQ. CDR3 size: 15 residues. CDR3 residues: CASSLVQGGNEKLFF. The CDR3 nucleotides read TGCGCCAGCAGCTTGGTACAGGGCGGAAACGAAAAACTGTTTTTT.

This chain links TRBV11-3 with TRBJ2-1; 8 bases are shared with TRBD2. The V and J ends lost 6 bases and 3 bases, in that order; junction bases with no gene match: 7. The germline CDR1 and CDR2 sequences are SGHNT and YENEEA. There are 15 residues in the CDR3. The CDR3, as DNA: TGTGCCAGCAGGTCCGCGACTAGCGACTACAATGAGCAGTTCTTC. Residues: CASRSATSDYNEQFF. Variable domain in full (rest from reference TRBV11-3 and TRBJ2-1): EAGVVQSPRYKIIEKKQPVAFWCNPISGHNTLYWYLQNLGQGPELLIRYENEEAVDDSQLPKDRFSAERLKGVDSTLKIQPAELGDSAVYLCASRSATSDYNEQFFGPGTRLTVL.

V and J are TRBV6-5 and TRBJ2-1; tentative D call: TRBD1 (7 bases). This CDR3 has 12 amino acids. Germline CDR1 MNHEY, CDR2 SVGAGI. Trimming removed 7 bases from V and 9 bases from J, with 13 bases in between. The CDR3: CASKAQGGEQFF. DNA of the CDR3: TGTGCCAGCAAAGCCCAGGGGGGTGAGCAGTTCTTC.

This clone was recorded only once. The chain carries TRBV7-9 and TRBJ2-2, with D possibly matching TRBD2 (5 bases). The length of the CDR3 is 13 residues. The ends were cut back, 6 bases at V and 6 bases at J, with 11 bases in the middle. CDR1 and CDR2 (germline): SEHNR, FQNEAQ (reference sequence). Written as DNA, the CDR3 is TGTGCCAGCAGGTCCCGGGGATCCGGGGAGCTGTTTTTT. Its protein product is CASRSRGSGELFF.

This chain connects TRBV3-1 (or the pseudogene TRBV3-2) to TRBJ1-1; 8 bases match TRBD1. This CDR3 has 13 amino acids. The trim removed 4 bases at V and 11 bases at J, leaving 9 bases unmatched. The germline V gene encodes CDR1 LGHDT and CDR2 YNNKEL (reference sequence). CDR3 DNA sequence: TGTGCCAGCAGCCCTGGACAGGGTGGATCGGCTTTCTTT. Residues: CASSPGQGGSAFF.

The CDR3 spells CASNPLSSYNSPLHF. CDR3 DNA sequence: TGTGCCAGCAACCCTCTTAGCTCCTATAATTCACCCCTCCACTTT. The chain carries TRBV7-9 and TRBJ1-6, with D hard to call. V dropped 7 bases and J dropped 0 bases, with 10 bases sitting between them. Germline-derived CDR1 and CDR2 are SEHNR and FQNEAQ (reference sequence). CDR3 size: 15 residues.

The V call is TRBV4-1, the J call TRBJ1-1; tentative D call: TRBD1 (5 bases). V was clipped by 1 base and J by 2 bases, with 20 bases between them. Per the germline V gene, CDR1 is MGHRA and CDR2 is YSYEKL. The CDR3 extends over 18 amino acids. For the CDR3, the DNA is TGCGCCAGCAGCCAAGTGCCCGTAATGAAGGGGTTTAACACTGAAGCTTTCTTT. Its protein is CASSQVPVMKGFNTEAFF.

V usage is TRBV2 and J usage is TRBJ2-3; 10 nucleotides match TRBD2. J gave up 6 bases and V 4 bases, and 7 bases lay outside the gene matches. Looked up from germline, CDR1 is SNHLY and CDR2 is FYNNEI. The CDR3 sequence is 15 residues long. CDR3 in amino acids: CASSAGLAGVDTQYF. CDR3 nucleotides: TGTGCCAGCAGTGCAGGGCTAGCGGGGGTGGATACGCAGTATTTT.

The V gene is TRBV20-1, the J gene TRBJ2-6; D not certain. CDR3 length equals 13 residues. Trimming took 3 bases from V and 4 from J, leaving 7 bases between them. Germline assignment: CDR1 DFQATT and CDR2 SNEGSKA (reference sequence). The CDR3: CSASSQGANVLTF. The CDR3 bases are TGCAGTGCTAGTTCACAGGGGGCCAACGTCCTGACTTTC.

The CDR3 sequence is CASSETGGSYGYTF. CDR3 nucleotides: TGTGCCAGCAGCGAGACAGGGGGGAGCTATGGCTACACCTTC. This sequence joins TRBV5-6 and TRBJ1-2, with 9 nucleotides matching TRBD1. Trimming at V came to 4 bases and at J to 4 bases, leaving 5 bases not matched to a gene. This CDR3 region has 14 residues. From germline, CDR1 is SGHDT and CDR2 YYEEEE.

V gene TRBV7-9 combines with J gene TRBJ1-2; D is perhaps TRBD1 (6 bases). The V end lost 5 bases, the J end lost 7 bases, and 14 bases lay between the germline ends. Germline CDR1 reads SEHNR; CDR2 reads FQNEAQ (reference sequence). The CDR3 sequence is 13 residues long. The CDR3 nucleotides are TGTGCCAGCAGCCCCCAACAGGGTTTTGGCTACACCTTC. This sequence encodes CASSPQQGFGYTF.

The chain carries TRBV10-1 and TRBJ1-2; the D is unclear. Trimming pared 3 bases from V and 7 bases from J, leaving 12 bases between. Germline lookup yields CDR1 WNHNN and CDR2 SYGVQD (reference sequence). The CDR3 spans 13 residues. The CDR3 bases are TGCGCCAGCAGTGATAGCGTTCGGGGTGGCTACACCTTC. It yields the protein CASSDSVRGGYTF.